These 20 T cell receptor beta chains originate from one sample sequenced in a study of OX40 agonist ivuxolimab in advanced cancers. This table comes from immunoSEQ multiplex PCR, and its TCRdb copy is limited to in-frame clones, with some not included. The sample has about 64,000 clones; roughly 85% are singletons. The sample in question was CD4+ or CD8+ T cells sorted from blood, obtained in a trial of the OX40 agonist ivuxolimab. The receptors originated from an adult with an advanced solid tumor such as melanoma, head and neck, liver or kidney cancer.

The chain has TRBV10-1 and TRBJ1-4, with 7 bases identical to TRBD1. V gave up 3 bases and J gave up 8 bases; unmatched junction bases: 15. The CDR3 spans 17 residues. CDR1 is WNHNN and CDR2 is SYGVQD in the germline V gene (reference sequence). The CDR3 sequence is CASSDSPGEGAREKLFF. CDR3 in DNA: TGCGCCAGCAGTGACTCTCCGGGGGAGGGGGCGAGGGAAAAACTGTTTTTT.

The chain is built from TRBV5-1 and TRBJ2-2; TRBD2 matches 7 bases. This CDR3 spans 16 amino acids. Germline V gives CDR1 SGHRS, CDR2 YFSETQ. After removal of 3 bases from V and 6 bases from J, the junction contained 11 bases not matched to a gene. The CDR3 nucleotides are TGCGCCAGCAGCTCCGACAACTCGGGACTATCCGGGGAGCTGTTTTTT. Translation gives CASSSDNSGLSGELFF.

The CDR3 coding sequence is TGTGCCAGCAGCTCCGGACAGGGGGCCCAGTACGAGCAGTACTTC. Protein product: CASSSGQGAQYEQYF. The V gene is TRBV7-2, the J gene TRBJ2-7, with 11 positions matching TRBD1. The CDR3 loop spans 15 amino acids. V dropped 4 bases and J dropped 4; count of bases not matched to a gene: 6. Germline values: CDR1 SGHTA, CDR2 FQGNSA.

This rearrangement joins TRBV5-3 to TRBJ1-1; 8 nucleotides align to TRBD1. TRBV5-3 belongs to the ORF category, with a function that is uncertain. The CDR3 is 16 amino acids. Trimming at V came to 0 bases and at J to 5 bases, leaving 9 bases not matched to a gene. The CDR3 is CARSLVGARQGTEAFF. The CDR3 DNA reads TGTGCCAGAAGCTTGGTGGGGGCCAGACAGGGGACTGAAGCTTTCTTT.

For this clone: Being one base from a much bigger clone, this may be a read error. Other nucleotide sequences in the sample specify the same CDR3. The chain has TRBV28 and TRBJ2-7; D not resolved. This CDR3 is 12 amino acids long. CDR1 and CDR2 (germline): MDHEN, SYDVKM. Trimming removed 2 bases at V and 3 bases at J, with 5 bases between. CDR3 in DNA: TGTGCCAGCAGTTTAGGAATCTACGAGCAGTACTTC. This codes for CASSLGIYEQYF.

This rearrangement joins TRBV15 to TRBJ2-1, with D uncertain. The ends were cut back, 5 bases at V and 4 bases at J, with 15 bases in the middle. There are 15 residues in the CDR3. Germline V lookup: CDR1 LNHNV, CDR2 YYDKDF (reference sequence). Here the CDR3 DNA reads TGTGCCACCAGCCCACCCGGGCTATCTTACAATGAGCAGTTCTTC. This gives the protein CATSPPGLSYNEQFF.

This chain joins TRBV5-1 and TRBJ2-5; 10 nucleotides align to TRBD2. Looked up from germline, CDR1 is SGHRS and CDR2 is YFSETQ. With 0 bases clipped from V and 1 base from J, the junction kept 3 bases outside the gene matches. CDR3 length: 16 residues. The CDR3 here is CASSLGSGGTQETQYF. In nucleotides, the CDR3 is TGCGCCAGCAGCTTGGGTAGCGGGGGGACCCAAGAGACCCAGTACTTC.

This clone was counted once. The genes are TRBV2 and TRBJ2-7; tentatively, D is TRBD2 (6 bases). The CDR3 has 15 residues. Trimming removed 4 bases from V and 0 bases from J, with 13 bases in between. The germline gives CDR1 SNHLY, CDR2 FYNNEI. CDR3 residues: CASSGRGLSSYEQYF. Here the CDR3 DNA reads TGTGCCAGCAGTGGGAGGGGACTCAGCTCCTACGAGCAGTACTTC.

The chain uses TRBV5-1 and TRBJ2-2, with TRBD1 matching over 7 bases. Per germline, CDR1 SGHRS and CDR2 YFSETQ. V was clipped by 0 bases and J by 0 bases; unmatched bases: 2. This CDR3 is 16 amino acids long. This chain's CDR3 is CASSLEGTANTGELFF. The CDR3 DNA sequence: TGCGCCAGCAGCTTGGAGGGGACAGCGAACACCGGGGAGCTGTTTTTT. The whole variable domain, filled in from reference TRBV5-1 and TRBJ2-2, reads KAGVTQTPRYLIKTRGQQVTLSCSPISGHRSVSWYQQTPGQGLQFLFEYFSETQRNKGNFPGRFSGRQFSNSRSEMNVSTLELGDSALYLCASSLEGTANTGELFFGEGSRLTVL.

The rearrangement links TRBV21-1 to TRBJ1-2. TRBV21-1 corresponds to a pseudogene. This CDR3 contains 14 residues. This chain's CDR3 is CASRAGGKIYGYTF. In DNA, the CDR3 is TGTGCCAGCAGAGCCGGCGGAAAAATCTATGGCTACACCTTC.

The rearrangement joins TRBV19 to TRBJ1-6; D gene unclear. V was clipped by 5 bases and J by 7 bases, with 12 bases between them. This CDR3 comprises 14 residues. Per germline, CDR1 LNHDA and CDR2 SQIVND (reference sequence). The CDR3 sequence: CASSLAGGNSPLHF. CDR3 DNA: TGTGCCAGTAGTTTGGCAGGCGGAAATTCACCCCTCCACTTT.

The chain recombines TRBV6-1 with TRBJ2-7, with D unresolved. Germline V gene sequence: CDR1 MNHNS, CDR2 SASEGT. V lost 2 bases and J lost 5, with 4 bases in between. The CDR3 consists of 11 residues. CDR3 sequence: CASSEINEQYF. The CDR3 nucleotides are TGTGCCAGCAGTGAAATCAACGAGCAGTACTTC.

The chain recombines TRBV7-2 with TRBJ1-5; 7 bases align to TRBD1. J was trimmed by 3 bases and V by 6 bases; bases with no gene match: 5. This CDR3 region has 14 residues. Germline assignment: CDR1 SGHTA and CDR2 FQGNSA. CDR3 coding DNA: TGTGCCAGCAGAAGGGACAGCCCCAATCAGCCCCAGCATTTT. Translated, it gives CASRRDSPNQPQHF.

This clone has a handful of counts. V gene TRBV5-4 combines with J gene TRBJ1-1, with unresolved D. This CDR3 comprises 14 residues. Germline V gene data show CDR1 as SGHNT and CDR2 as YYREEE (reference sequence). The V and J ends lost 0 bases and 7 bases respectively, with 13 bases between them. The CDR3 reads CASSLDWGRSEAFF. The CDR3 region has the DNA TGTGCCAGCAGCTTGGATTGGGGAAGGAGTGAAGCTTTCTTT.

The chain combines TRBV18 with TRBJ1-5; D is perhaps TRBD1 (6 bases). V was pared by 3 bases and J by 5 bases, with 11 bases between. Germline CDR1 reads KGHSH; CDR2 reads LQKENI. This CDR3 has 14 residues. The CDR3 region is CASSPGGEYQPQHF. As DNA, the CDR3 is TGTGCCAGCTCACCGGGGGGCGAGTATCAGCCCCAGCATTTT.

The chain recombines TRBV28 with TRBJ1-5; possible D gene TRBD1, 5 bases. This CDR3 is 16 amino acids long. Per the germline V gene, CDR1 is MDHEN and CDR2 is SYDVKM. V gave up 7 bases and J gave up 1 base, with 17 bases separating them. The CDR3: CASTVRLRQSNQPQHF. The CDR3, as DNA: TGTGCCAGCACTGTACGACTCAGACAGAGCAATCAGCCCCAGCATTTT. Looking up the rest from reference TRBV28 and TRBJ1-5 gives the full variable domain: DVKVTQSSRYLVKRTGEKVFLECVQDMDHENMFWYRQDPGLGLRLIYFSYDVKMKEKGDIPEGYSVSREKKERFSLILESASTNQTSMYLCASTVRLRQSNQPQHFGDGTRLSIL.

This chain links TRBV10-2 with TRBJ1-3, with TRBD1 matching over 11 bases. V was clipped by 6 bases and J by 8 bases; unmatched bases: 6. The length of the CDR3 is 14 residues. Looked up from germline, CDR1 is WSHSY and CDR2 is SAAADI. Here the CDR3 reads CASREGQGAYTIYF. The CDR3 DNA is TGCGCCAGCAGGGAAGGACAGGGGGCTTACACCATATATTTT.

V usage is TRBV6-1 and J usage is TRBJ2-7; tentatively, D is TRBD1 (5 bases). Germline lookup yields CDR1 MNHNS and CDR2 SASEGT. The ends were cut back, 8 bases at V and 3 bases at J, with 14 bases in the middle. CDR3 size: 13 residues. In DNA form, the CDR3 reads TGTGCCAGCGCCCTACAGGAACGCTACGAGCAGTACTTC. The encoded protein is CASALQERYEQYF.

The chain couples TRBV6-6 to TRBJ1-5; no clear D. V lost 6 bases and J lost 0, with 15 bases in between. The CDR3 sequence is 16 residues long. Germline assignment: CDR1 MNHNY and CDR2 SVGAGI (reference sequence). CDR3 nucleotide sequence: TGTGCCAGCAGATACGGCGTTGGGAATAGCAATCAGCCCCAGCATTTT. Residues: CASRYGVGNSNQPQHF.

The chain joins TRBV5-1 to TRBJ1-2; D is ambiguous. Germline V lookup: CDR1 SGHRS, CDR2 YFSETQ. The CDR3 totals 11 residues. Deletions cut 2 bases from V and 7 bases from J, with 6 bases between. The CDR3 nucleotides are TGCGCCAGCAGCTTTAATGGTGGCTACACCTTC. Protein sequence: CASSFNGGYTF. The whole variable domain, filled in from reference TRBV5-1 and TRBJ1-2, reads KAGVTQTPRYLIKTRGQQVTLSCSPISGHRSVSWYQQTPGQGLQFLFEYFSETQRNKGNFPGRFSGRQFSNSRSEMNVSTLELGDSALYLCASSFNGGYTFGSGTRLTVV.